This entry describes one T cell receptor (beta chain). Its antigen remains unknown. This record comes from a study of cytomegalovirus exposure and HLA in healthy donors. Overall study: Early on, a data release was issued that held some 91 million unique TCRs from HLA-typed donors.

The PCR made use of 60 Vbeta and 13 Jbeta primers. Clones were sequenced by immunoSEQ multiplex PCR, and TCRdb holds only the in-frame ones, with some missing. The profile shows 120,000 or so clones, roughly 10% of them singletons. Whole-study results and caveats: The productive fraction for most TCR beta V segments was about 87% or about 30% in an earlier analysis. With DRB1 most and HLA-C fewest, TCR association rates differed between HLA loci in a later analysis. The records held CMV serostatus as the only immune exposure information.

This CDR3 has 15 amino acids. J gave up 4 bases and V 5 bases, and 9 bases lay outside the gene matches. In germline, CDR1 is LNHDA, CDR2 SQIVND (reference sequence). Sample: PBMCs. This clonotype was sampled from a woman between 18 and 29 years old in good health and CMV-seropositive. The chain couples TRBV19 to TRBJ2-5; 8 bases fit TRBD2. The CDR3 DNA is TGTGCCAGTAGTCCCGCGGGAGGTCCGCCAGAGACCCAGTACTTC. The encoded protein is CASSPAGGPPETQYF.